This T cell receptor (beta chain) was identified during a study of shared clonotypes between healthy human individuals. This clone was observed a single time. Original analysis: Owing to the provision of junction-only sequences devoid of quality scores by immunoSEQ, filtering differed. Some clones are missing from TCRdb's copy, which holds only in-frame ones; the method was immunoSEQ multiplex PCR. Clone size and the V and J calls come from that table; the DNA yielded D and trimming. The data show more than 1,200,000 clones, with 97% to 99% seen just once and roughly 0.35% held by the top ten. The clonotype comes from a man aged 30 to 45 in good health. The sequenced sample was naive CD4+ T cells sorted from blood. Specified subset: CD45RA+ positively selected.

In DNA form, the CDR3 reads TGTGCCAGCAGCCCCGTTGGGCACGGCCCCCAAGAGACCCAGTACTTC. It specifies CASSPVGHGPQETQYF. The gene calls are TRBV7-2 and TRBJ2-5; D is uncertain. Per germline, CDR1 SGHTA and CDR2 FQGNSA. The V gene lost 5 bases and the J gene lost 1 base, with 17 bases spanning the gap. The CDR3 is made up of 16 amino acids.